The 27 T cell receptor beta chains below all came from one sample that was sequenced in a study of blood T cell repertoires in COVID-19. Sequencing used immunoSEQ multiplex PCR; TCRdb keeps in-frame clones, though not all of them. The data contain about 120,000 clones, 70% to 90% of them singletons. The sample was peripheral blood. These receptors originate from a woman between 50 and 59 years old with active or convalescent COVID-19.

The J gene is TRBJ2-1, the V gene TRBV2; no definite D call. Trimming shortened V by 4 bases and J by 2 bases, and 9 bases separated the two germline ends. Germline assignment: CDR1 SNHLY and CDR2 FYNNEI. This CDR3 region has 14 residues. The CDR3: CASSGFAAYNEQFF. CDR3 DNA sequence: TGTGCCAGCAGTGGGTTCGCAGCCTACAATGAGCAGTTCTTC.

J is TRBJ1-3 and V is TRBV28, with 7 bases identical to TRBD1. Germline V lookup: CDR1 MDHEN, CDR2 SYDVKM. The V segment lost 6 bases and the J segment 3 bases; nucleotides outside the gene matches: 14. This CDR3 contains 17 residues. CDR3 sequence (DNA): TGTGCCAGCAGACCAACACCCCCGGGACAGTTTGGAAACACCATATATTTT. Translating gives CASRPTPPGQFGNTIYF.

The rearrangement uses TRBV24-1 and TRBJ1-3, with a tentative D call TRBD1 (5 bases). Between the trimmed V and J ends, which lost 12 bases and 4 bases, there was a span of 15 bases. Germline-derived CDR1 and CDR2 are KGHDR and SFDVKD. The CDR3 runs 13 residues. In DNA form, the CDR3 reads TGTGCCGTCTCCCAGGGTCGCGGAAACACCATATATTTT. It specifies CAVSQGRGNTIYF.

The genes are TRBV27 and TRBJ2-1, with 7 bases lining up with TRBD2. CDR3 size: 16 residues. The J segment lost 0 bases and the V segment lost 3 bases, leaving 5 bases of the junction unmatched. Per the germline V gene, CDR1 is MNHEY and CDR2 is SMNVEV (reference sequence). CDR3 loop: CASSFVGGSSYNEQFF. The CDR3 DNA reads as TGTGCCAGCAGTTTTGTCGGGGGGAGCTCCTACAATGAGCAGTTCTTC.

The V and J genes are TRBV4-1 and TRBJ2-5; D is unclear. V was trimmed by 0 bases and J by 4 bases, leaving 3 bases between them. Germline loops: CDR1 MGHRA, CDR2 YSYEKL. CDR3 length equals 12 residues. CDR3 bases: TGCGCCAGCAGCCAAGATCGAGAGACCCAGTACTTC. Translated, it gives CASSQDRETQYF.

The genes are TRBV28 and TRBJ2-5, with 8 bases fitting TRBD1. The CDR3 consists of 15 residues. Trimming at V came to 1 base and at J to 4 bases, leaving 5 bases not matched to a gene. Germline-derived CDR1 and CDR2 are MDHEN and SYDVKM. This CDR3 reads CASSLLTGTGETQYF. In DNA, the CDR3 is TGTGCCAGCAGTTTATTGACCGGGACAGGAGAGACCCAGTACTTC. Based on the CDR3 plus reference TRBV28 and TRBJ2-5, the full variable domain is DVKVTQSSRYLVKRTGEKVFLECVQDMDHENMFWYRQDPGLGLRLIYFSYDVKMKEKGDIPEGYSVSREKKERFSLILESASTNQTSMYLCASSLLTGTGETQYFGPGTRLLVL.

The CDR3 reads CASSKARLAGAWNTGELFF. In DNA, the CDR3 is TGTGCCAGCAGCAAAGCGAGACTAGCGGGAGCTTGGAACACCGGGGAGCTGTTTTTT. The chain uses TRBV21-1 and TRBJ2-2; the table calls TRBD2, which could not be checked here. TRBV21-1 is a documented pseudogene. This CDR3 is built from 19 residues.

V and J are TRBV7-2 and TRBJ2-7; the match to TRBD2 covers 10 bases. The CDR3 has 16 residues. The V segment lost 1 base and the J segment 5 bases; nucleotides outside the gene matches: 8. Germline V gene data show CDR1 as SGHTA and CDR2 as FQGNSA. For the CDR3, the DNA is TGTGCCAGCAGCTTAGACCCAGCGGGAGGGCCCGACGAGCAGTACTTC. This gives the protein CASSLDPAGGPDEQYF. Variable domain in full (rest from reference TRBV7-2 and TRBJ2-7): GAGVSQSPSNKVTEKGKDVELRCDPISGHTALYWYRQSLGQGLEFLIYFQGNSAPDKSGLPSDRFSAERTGGSVSTLTIQRTQQEDSAVYLCASSLDPAGGPDEQYFGPGTRLTVT.

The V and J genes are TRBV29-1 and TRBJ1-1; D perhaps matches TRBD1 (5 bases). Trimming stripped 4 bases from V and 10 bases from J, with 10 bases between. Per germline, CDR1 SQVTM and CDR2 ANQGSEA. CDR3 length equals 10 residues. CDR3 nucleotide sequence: TGCAGCGTTGCGGACGGGGGAGCTTTCTTT. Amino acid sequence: CSVADGGAFF.

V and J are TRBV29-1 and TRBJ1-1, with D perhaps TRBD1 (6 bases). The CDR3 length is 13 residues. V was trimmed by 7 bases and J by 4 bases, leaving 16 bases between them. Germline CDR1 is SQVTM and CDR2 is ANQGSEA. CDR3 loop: CSGSAGEGTEAFF. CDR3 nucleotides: TGCAGCGGATCGGCAGGGGAAGGCACTGAAGCTTTCTTT.

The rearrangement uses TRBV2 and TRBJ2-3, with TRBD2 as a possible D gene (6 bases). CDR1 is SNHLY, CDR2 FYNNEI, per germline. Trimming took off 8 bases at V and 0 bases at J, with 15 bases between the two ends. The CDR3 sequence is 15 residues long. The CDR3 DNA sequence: TGTGCCAGCTCCTTCCTAGCGTCTAGCACAGATACGCAGTATTTT. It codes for CASSFLASSTDTQYF.

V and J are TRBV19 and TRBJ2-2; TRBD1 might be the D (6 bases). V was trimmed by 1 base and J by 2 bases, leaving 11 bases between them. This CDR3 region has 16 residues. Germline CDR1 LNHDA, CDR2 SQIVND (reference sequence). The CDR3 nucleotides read TGTGCCAGTAGTATAGTTCAGGGGCCCAACACCGGGGAGCTGTTTTTT. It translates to CASSIVQGPNTGELFF.

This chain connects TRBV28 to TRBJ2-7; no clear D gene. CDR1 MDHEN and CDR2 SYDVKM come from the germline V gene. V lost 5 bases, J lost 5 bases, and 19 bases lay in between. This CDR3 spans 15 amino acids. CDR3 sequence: CASSLVMLESHEQYF. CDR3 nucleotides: TGTGCCAGCAGTCTCGTTATGCTTGAGTCCCACGAGCAGTACTTC. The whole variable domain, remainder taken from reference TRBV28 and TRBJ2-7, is DVKVTQSSRYLVKRTGEKVFLECVQDMDHENMFWYRQDPGLGLRLIYFSYDVKMKEKGDIPEGYSVSREKKERFSLILESASTNQTSMYLCASSLVMLESHEQYFGPGTRLTVT.

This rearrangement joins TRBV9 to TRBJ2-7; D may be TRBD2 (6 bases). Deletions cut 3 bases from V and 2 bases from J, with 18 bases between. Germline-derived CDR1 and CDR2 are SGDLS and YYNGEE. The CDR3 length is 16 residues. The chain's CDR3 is CASSGHEEGPPYEQYF. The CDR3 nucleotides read TGTGCCAGCAGCGGGCATGAGGAGGGCCCCCCCTACGAGCAGTACTTC. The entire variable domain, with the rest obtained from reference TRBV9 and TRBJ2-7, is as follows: DSGVTQTPKHLITATGQRVTLRCSPRSGDLSVYWYQQSLDQGLQFLIQYYNGEERAKGNILERFSAQQFPDLHSELNLSSLELGDSALYFCASSGHEEGPPYEQYFGPGTRLTVT.

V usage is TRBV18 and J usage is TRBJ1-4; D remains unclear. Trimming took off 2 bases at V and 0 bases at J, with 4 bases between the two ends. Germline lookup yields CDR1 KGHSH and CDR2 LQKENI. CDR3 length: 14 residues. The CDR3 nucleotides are TGTGCCAGCTCACCAACTGCAACTAATGAAAAACTGTTTTTT. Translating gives CASSPTATNEKLFF.

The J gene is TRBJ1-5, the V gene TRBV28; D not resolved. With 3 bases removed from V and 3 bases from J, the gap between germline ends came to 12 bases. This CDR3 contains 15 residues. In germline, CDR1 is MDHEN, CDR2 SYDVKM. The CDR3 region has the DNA TGTGCCAGCAGTTTGGTTGGGCAGCTCAATCAGCCCCAGCATTTT. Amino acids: CASSLVGQLNQPQHF.

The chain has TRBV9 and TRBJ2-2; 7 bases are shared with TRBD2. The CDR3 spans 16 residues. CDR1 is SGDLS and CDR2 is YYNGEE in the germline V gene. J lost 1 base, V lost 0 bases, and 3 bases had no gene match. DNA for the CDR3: TGTGCCAGCAGCGTAGGCGGGAGTAGGAACACCGGGGAGCTGTTTTTT. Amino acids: CASSVGGSRNTGELFF.

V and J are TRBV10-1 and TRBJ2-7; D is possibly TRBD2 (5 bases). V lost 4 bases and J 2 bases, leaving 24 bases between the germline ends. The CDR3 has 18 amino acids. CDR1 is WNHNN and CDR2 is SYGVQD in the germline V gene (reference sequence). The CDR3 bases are TGCGCCAGCAGTGGGTTGAGGGTTTCCAACGACCCTGCCTACGAGCAGTACTTC. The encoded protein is CASSGLRVSNDPAYEQYF.

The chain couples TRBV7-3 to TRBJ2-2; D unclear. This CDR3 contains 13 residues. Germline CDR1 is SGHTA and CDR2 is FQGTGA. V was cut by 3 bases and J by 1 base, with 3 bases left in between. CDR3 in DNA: TGTGCCAGCAGCTTCCTGAACACCGGGGAGCTGTTTTTT. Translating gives CASSFLNTGELFF.

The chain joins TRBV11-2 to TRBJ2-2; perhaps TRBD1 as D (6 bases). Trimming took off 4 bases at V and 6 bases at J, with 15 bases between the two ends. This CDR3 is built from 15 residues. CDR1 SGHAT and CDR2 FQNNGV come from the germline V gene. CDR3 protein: CASSSGQGIAGELFF. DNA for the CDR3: TGTGCCAGCAGCTCAGGGCAGGGGATAGCCGGGGAGCTGTTTTTT.

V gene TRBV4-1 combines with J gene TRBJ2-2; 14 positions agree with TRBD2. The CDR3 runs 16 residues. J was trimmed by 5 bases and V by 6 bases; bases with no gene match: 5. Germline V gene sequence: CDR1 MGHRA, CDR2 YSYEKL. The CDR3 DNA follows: TGCGCCAGCAGAGGGACTAGCGGGAGAGGAACCGGGGAGCTGTTTTTT. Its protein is CASRGTSGRGTGELFF.

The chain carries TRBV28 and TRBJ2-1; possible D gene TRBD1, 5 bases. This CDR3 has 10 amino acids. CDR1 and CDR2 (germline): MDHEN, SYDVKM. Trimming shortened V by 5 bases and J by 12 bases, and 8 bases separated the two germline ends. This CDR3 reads CASSQGGQFF. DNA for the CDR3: TGTGCCAGCAGTCAGGGCGGGCAGTTCTTC.

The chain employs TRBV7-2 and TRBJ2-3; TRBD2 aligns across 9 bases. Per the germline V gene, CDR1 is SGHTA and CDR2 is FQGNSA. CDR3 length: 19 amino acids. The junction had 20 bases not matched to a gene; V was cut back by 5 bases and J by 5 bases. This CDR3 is CASSPRGWREGGVVDTQYF. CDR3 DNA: TGTGCCAGCAGCCCCAGAGGGTGGCGGGAGGGTGGCGTGGTAGATACGCAGTATTTT.

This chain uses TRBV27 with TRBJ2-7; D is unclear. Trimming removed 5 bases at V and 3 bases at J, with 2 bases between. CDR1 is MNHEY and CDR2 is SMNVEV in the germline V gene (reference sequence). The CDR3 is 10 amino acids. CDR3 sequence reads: CASSLYEQYF. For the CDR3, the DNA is TGTGCCAGCAGTCTCTACGAGCAGTACTTC.

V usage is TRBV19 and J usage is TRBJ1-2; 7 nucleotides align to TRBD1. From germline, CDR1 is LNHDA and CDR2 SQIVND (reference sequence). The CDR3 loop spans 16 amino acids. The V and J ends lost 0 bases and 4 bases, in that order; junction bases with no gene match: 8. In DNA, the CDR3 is TGTGCCAGTAGTATAGATTCGGAGGGGGCCTCCTATGGCTACACCTTC. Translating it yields CASSIDSEGASYGYTF.

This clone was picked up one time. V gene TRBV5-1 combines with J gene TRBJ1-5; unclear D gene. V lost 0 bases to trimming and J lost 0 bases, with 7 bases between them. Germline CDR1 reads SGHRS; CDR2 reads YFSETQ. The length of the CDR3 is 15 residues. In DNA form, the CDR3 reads TGCGCCAGCAGCTTGGCCGGGAATAGCAATCAGCCCCAGCATTTT. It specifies CASSLAGNSNQPQHF. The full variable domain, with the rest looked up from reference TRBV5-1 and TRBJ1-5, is KAGVTQTPRYLIKTRGQQVTLSCSPISGHRSVSWYQQTPGQGLQFLFEYFSETQRNKGNFPGRFSGRQFSNSRSEMNVSTLELGDSALYLCASSLAGNSNQPQHFGDGTRLSIL.

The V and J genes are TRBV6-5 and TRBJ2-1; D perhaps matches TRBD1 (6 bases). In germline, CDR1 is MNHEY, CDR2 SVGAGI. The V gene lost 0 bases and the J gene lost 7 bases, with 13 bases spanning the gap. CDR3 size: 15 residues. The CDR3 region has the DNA TGTGCCAGCAGTTACTCCTCAGGGGTATGGAATGAGCAGTTCTTC. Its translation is CASSYSSGVWNEQFF.